Listed below are T cell receptor beta chains from one sample, sequenced in a study of cytomegalovirus exposure and HLA in healthy donors. The data were produced by immunoSEQ multiplex PCR, yet TCRdb's version contains in-frame clones alone and is incomplete. The sample records approximately 180,000 clones, about four fifths being singletons. The sequenced material came from PBMCs. The receptors derive from a woman between 45 and 65 years old in good health and CMV-seronegative. Both conserved end residues are part of each CDR3. D genes are given only for firm matches.

D gene	CDR3 length	V gene	J gene	CDR3 protein	CDR3 DNA
-	16	TRBV19	TRBJ1-1	CASSIIAGAMNTEAFF	TGTGCCAGTAGTATTATCGCAGGGGCGATGAACACTGAAGCTTTCTTT
TRBD1	20	TRBV12-5	TRBJ1-1	CASGFNRLQNLDRGNTEAFF	TGTGCTAGTGGTTTCAACCGACTCCAAAACCTAGACAGGGGGAACACTGAAGCTTTCTTT
TRBD2	14	TRBV9	TRBJ2-7	CASSPSSLAGEQYF	TGTGCCAGCAGCCCCTCCAGCCTAGCGGGCGAGCAGTACTTC
TRBD1	15	TRBV6-5	TRBJ1-5	CASSAGQGINQPQHF	TGTGCCAGCAGTGCGGGACAGGGGATAAATCAGCCCCAGCATTTT
TRBD2	15	TRBV2	TRBJ2-3	CASSEHGGAADTQYF	TGTGCCAGCAGTGAACACGGGGGGGCCGCAGATACGCAGTATTTT
-	13	TRBV28	TRBJ1-4	CASSGGINEKLFF	TGTGCCAGCAGTGGCGGGATCAATGAAAAACTGTTTTTT
TRBD1	16	TRBV27	TRBJ2-3	CASSLGQVTFTDTQYF	TGTGCCAGCAGTTTAGGACAGGTCACGTTCACAGATACGCAGTATTTT
TRBD2	15	TRBV7-3	TRBJ2-1	CASSSRLATYNEQFF	TGTGCCAGCAGCTCGAGACTAGCCACGTACAATGAGCAGTTCTTC
-	13	TRBV4-3	TRBJ1-1	CASSQVPSAEAFF	TGCGCCAGCAGCCAAGTCCCCTCAGCTGAAGCTTTCTTT
TRBD1	15	TRBV9	TRBJ1-5	CASSVGQGEGQPQHF	TGTGCCAGCAGCGTAGGACAGGGGGAAGGTCAGCCCCAGCATTTT